In its sample, the clone carrying this T cell receptor beta chain was seen a few times. This CDR3 region has 15 residues. Germline V gene sequence: CDR1 SGHTA, CDR2 FQGNSA. The authors ran a second PCR of roughly 6 to 12 cycles using a sample-barcoded 5' primer and a J-beta primer mix. One entry per CDR3 protein results from TCRdb running MiXCR on the 5' RACE reads. The sample has around 500,000 distinct CDR3 sequences, about 27% seen once. These data come from a study of blood T cells in healthy people across ages. The same specimen was also included in a second study, on T cells of mothers and their children.

The sequencing sample was made of blood. This sequence joins TRBV7-2 and TRBJ2-1; the D gene is possibly TRBD2 (6 bases). The J call may be incorrect, as the DNA end agrees better with TRBJ2-7. This clonotype was obtained from a boy younger than 10 in good health. The CDR3 DNA follows: TGTGCCAGCAGCTACTTAGGACTATCGACCTACGAGCAGTACTTC. Protein sequence: CASSYLGLSTYEQYF.